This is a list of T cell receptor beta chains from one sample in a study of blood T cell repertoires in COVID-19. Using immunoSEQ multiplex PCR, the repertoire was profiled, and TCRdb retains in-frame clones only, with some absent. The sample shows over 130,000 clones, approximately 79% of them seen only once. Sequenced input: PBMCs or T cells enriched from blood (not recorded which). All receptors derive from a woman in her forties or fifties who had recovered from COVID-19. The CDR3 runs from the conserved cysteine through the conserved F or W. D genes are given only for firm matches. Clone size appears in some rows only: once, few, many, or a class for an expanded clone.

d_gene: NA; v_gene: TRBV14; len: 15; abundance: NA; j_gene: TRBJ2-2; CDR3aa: CASSQVQGSAGELFF; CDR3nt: TGTGCCAGCAGCCAAGTGCAGGGTTCGGCCGGGGAGCTGTTTTTT
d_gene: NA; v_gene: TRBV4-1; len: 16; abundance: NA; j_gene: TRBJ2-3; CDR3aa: CASSQDFRGGLDTQYF; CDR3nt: TGCGCCAGCAGCCAAGATTTCCGGGGAGGATTGGATACGCAGTATTTT
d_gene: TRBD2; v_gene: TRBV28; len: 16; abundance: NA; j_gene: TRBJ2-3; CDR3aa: CASILGGRAFTDTQYF; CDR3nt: TGTGCCAGCATCCTTGGGGGGAGGGCCTTCACAGATACGCAGTATTTT
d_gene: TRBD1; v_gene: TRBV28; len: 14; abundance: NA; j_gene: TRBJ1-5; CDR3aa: CASSSGQDYQPQHF; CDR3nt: TGTGCCAGCAGTTCCGGACAGGATTATCAGCCCCAGCATTTT
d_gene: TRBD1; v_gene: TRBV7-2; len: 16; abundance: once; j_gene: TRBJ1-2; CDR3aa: CASNSRPTQGAHGYTF; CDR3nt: TGTGCCAGCAACTCGAGACCGACACAGGGGGCGCATGGCTACACCTTC
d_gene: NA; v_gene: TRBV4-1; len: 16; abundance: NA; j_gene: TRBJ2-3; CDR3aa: CASSHIIGTASDTQYF; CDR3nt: TGCGCCAGCAGCCATATCATCGGGACTGCTTCAGATACGCAGTATTTT
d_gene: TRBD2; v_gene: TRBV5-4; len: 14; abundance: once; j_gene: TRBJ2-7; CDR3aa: CASSLAGASYEQYF; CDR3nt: TGTGCCAGCAGCTTAGCGGGAGCTTCCTACGAGCAGTACTTC
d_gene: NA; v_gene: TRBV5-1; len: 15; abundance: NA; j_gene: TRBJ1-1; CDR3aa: CASSSFGGENTEAFF; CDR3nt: TGCGCCAGCAGCTCGTTCGGGGGGGAGAACACTGAAGCTTTCTTT
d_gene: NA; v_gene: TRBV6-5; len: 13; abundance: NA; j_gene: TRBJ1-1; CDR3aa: CASIHWGGTEAFF; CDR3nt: TGTGCCAGCATTCACTGGGGGGGCACTGAAGCTTTCTTT
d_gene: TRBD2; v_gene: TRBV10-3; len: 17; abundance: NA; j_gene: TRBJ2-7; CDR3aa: CAISESRVASGSYEQYF; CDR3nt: TGTGCCATCAGTGAGTCTCGCGTGGCTAGCGGGAGTTACGAGCAGTACTTC
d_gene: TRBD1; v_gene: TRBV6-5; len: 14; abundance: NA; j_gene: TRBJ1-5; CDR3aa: CASSPGTGSQPQHF; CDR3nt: TGTGCCAGCAGTCCTGGGACAGGGAGTCAGCCCCAGCATTTT
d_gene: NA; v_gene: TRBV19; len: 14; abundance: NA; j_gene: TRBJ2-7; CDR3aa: CASSIQVRSYEQYF; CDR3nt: TGTGCCAGTAGTATACAGGTCCGCTCCTACGAGCAGTACTTC
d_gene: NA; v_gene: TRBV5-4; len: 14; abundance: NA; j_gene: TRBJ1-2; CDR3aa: CASSYQTGNYGYTF; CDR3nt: TGTGCCAGCAGCTACCAGACAGGAAACTATGGCTACACCTTC
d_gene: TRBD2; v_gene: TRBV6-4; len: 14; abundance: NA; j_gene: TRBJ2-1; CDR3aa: CASSPGLASNEQFF; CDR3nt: TGTGCCAGCAGTCCGGGACTAGCCTCCAATGAGCAGTTCTTC
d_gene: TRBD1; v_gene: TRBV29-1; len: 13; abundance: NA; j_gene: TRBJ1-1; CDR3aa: CSVGTGQSAEAFF; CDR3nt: TGCAGCGTTGGGACGGGACAGTCGGCTGAAGCTTTCTTT
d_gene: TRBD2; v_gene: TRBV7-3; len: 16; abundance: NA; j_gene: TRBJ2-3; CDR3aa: CASSLGLAGATDTQYF; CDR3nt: TGTGCCAGCAGCTTGGGACTAGCGGGGGCAACAGATACGCAGTATTTT